This passage covers 8 T cell receptor beta chains from one sample sequenced in a study of yellow fever vaccine responses in identical twins. One entry per CDR3 protein results from TCRdb running MiXCR on the RT-PCR reads. Here the sample spans about 4,700 distinct CDR3 sequences, roughly 91% being singletons. The source was T cells from blood (PBMCs), unsorted or a sorted subset (not recorded which), collected before or after yellow fever vaccination (not recorded which). Source of these receptors: a young woman who received the yellow fever vaccine.

The chain has TRBV20-1 and TRBJ1-5; D possibly corresponds to TRBD1 (5 bases). CDR3 length equals 15 residues. With 6 bases removed from V and 2 bases from J, the gap between germline ends came to 17 bases. CDR1 is DFQATT and CDR2 is SNEGSKA in the germline V gene (reference sequence). This chain's CDR3 is CSAEGAGAGNQPQHF. CDR3 sequence (DNA): TGCAGTGCGGAAGGGGCGGGCGCTGGCAATCAGCCCCAGCATTTT.

The chain links TRBV5-1 to TRBJ1-1; 7 bases are a match to TRBD1. The CDR3 has 16 amino acids. Germline trimming cut 0 bases from V and 2 bases from J; bases unmatched to any gene: 7. CDR1 is SGHRS, CDR2 YFSETQ, per germline. The CDR3 DNA is TGCGCCAGCAGCTTGGCCGTAACAGGGGACAACACTGAAGCTTTCTTT. This gives the protein CASSLAVTGDNTEAFF.

The CDR3 coding sequence is TGCAGTGCTAGACCCCTAGCGGAGACCCAGTACTTC. Translation: CSARPLAETQYF. The chain links TRBV20-1 to TRBJ2-5, with a weak D call TRBD2 (6 bases). CDR3 length equals 12 residues. V lost 2 bases to trimming and J lost 5 bases, with 9 bases between them. Germline lookup yields CDR1 DFQATT and CDR2 SNEGSKA (reference sequence).

CDR3 in amino acids: CASRPTEVNNEQFF. The CDR3 bases are TGTGCCAGCAGACCCACCGAAGTTAACAATGAGCAGTTCTTC. V usage is TRBV2 and J usage is TRBJ2-1; D not resolved. The CDR3 loop spans 14 amino acids. Germline CDR1 is SNHLY and CDR2 is FYNNEI. The germline V and J ends were trimmed by 6 bases and 5 bases, with 14 bases remaining between them. The variable domain in full, with the rest retrieved from reference TRBV2 and TRBJ2-1, is EPEVTQTPSHQVTQMGQEVILRCVPISNHLYFYWYRQILGQKVEFLVSFYNNEISEKSEIFDDQFSVERPDGSNFTLKIRSTKLEDSAMYFCASRPTEVNNEQFFGPGTRLTVL.

V usage is TRBV5-6 and J usage is TRBJ2-7, with TRBD2 matching over 7 bases. Germline CDR1 SGHDT, CDR2 YYEEEE. The CDR3 is made up of 16 amino acids. The V gene end was trimmed by 0 bases and the J gene end by 0 bases; junction bases not matched to a gene: 6. The CDR3 DNA reads TGTGCCAGCAGCTTGGGGAGCGGGGCCAGCTCCTACGAGCAGTACTTC. Protein: CASSLGSGASSYEQYF.

The J gene is TRBJ1-1, the V gene TRBV4-3, with TRBD1 as a possible D gene (5 bases). CDR3 length: 15 residues. V lost 0 bases to trimming and J lost 5 bases, with 13 bases between them. Germline CDR1 and CDR2: LGHNA and YSLEER. CDR3 bases: TGCGCCAGCAGCCAAGATCGGGGGGGGATAACTGAAGCTTTCTTT. This sequence encodes CASSQDRGGITEAFF.

This rearrangement joins TRBV7-2 to TRBJ2-6; the D gene is possibly TRBD1 (5 bases). The V end was cut by 1 base, the J end by 0 bases, with 13 bases between. The CDR3 contains 18 residues. CDR1 is SGHTA, CDR2 FQGNSA, per germline. The CDR3 loop is CASSLGWGTPSGANVLTF. As DNA, the CDR3 is TGTGCCAGCAGCTTAGGGTGGGGCACTCCCTCTGGGGCCAACGTCCTGACTTTC.

The rearrangement joins TRBV4-1 to TRBJ2-5; possible D gene TRBD2, 6 bases. V lost 3 bases, J lost 7 bases, and 15 bases lay in between. The length of the CDR3 is 14 residues. The germline CDR1 and CDR2 sequences are MGHRA and YSYEKL. The CDR3 sequence: CASSHGTLGGTQYF. The CDR3 DNA sequence: TGCGCCAGCAGCCACGGGACTCTCGGAGGGACCCAGTACTTC.